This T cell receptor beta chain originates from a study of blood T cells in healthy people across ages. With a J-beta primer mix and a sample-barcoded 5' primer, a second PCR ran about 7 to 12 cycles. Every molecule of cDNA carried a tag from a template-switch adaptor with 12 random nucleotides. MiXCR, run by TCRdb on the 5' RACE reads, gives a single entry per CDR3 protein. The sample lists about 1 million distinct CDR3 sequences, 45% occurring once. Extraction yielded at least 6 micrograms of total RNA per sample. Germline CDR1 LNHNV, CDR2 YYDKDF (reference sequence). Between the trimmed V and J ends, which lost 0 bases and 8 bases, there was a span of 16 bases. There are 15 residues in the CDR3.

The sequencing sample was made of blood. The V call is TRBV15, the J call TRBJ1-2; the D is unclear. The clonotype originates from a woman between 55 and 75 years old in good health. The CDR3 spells CATSRDTANSGGYTF. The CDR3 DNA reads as TGTGCCACCAGCAGAGATACGGCCAACTCGGGGGGCTACACCTTC.